The 25 T cell receptor beta chains below come from one sample, sequenced in a study of sequential checkpoint blockade in melanoma. The data were produced by immunoSEQ multiplex PCR, yet TCRdb's version contains in-frame clones alone and is incomplete. Counted here are about 17,000 clones, 55% to 75% occurring once; the ten biggest clones make up 21%. Noted treatment: randomized to nivolumab then ipilimumab (arm A) or the reverse (arm B). The input for sequencing was CD8+ T cells sorted from blood (inferred from file names), taken from a patient given nivolumab and ipilimumab in sequence. The receptors shown here come from a human donor with melanoma.

This clone was observed a handful of times. With a far larger clone one base away, a read error is the likely cause. This chain links TRBV5-6 with TRBJ1-2; D may be TRBD1 (6 bases). The CDR3 has 16 residues. Germline V gene sequence: CDR1 SGHDT, CDR2 YYEEEE. The CDR3 sequence: CAISFPLLQGFNGYTF. CDR3 bases: TGTGCCATCAGCTTTCCGCTTTTACAGGGATTTAATGGCTACACCTTC.

In this sample, this clone turned up once. The chain employs TRBV28 and TRBJ2-7; 9 nucleotides match TRBD2. Trimming at V came to 5 bases and at J to 4 bases, leaving 9 bases not matched to a gene. CDR1 is MDHEN, CDR2 SYDVKM, per germline. The CDR3 contains 15 residues. The CDR3 reads CASSPSASGIYEQYF. The CDR3 nucleotides read TGTGCCAGCAGTCCCTCGGCTAGCGGGATTTACGAGCAGTACTTC. Combining the CDR3 with reference TRBV28 and TRBJ2-7 gives the whole variable domain DVKVTQSSRYLVKRTGEKVFLECVQDMDHENMFWYRQDPGLGLRLIYFSYDVKMKEKGDIPEGYSVSREKKERFSLILESASTNQTSMYLCASSPSASGIYEQYFGPGTRLTVT.

This chain links TRBV16 with TRBJ1-2, with D perhaps TRBD1 (6 bases). CDR1 and CDR2 from the germline V gene are KGHSY and FQNENV. Trimming removed 0 bases from V and 6 bases from J, with 8 bases in between. The CDR3 extends over 13 amino acids. CDR3 residues: CASSQSGTNGYTF. CDR3 bases: TGTGCCAGCAGCCAATCTGGGACAAATGGCTACACCTTC.

The chain carries TRBV6-1 and TRBJ2-7, with TRBD2 matching over 7 bases. There are 15 residues in the CDR3. Per the germline V gene, CDR1 is MNHNS and CDR2 is SASEGT. V dropped 2 bases and J dropped 1; count of bases not matched to a gene: 5. CDR3 in DNA: TGTGCCAGCAGTGAACAGCGGGGTCTATCCTACGAGCAGTACTTC. Its translation: CASSEQRGLSYEQYF.

This clone was seen a single time. The CDR3 coding sequence is TGTGCCAGCGACAGGGGAGGGTACTATGGCTACACCTTC. Translation gives CASDRGGYYGYTF. The genes are TRBV19 and TRBJ1-2, with 8 bases lining up with TRBD1. The CDR3 is 13 residues long. The V segment lost 9 bases and the J segment 3 bases; nucleotides outside the gene matches: 6. Germline V lookup: CDR1 LNHDA, CDR2 SQIVND (reference sequence).

The count of this clone is one. This chain joins TRBV5-1 and TRBJ2-7; 8 nucleotides align to TRBD1. The CDR3 is made up of 16 amino acids. From germline, CDR1 is SGHRS and CDR2 YFSETQ. The ends lost 0 bases at V and 3 bases at J; junction bases unmatched: 8. The DNA of the CDR3 is TGCGCCAGCAGCTTGGCCCCCGTGGGACAGGTCTACGAGCAGTACTTC. This sequence encodes CASSLAPVGQVYEQYF.

This chain links TRBV6-1 with TRBJ1-1; 9 nucleotides line up with TRBD1. After removal of 4 bases from V and 1 base from J, the junction contained 1 base not matched to a gene. The CDR3 has 14 amino acids. Germline CDR1 and CDR2: MNHNS and SASEGT. In DNA form, the CDR3 reads TGTGCCAGCAGTGTACAGGGGGCGAACACTGAAGCTTTCTTT. This sequence encodes CASSVQGANTEAFF.

The chain links TRBV5-6 to TRBJ2-1, with D possibly TRBD2 on 6 matching bases. This CDR3 comprises 12 residues. Germline assignment: CDR1 SGHDT and CDR2 YYEEEE. V was shortened by 4 bases and J by 7 bases, with 9 bases between the two germline ends. The CDR3 DNA reads as TGTGCCAGCAGCGGCCTAGCGAATGAGCAGTTCTTC. Translation: CASSGLANEQFF.

This clone has just one count. J is TRBJ2-7 and V is TRBV6-5; tentatively, D is TRBD2 (5 bases). V was cut by 0 bases and J by 0 bases, with 6 bases left in between. This CDR3 spans 14 amino acids. Germline assignment: CDR1 MNHEY and CDR2 SVGAGI. CDR3 protein: CASSYSGSSYEQYF. In DNA form, the CDR3 reads TGTGCCAGCAGTTACTCGGGGAGCTCCTACGAGCAGTACTTC.

The rearrangement joins TRBV9 to TRBJ1-4; 7 nucleotides line up with TRBD1. The CDR3 sequence is 16 residues long. The V gene's germline CDR1 is SGDLS and CDR2 YYNGEE. V dropped 4 bases and J dropped 8; count of bases not matched to a gene: 14. This CDR3 is CASSRGRDSNKEKLFF. The CDR3 nucleotides are TGTGCCAGCAGCCGAGGTCGGGACAGCAACAAAGAAAAACTGTTTTTT.

The rearrangement links TRBV7-8 to TRBJ2-5; 7 bases align to TRBD2. The CDR3 length is 13 residues. J gave up 5 bases and V 5 bases, and 5 bases lay outside the gene matches. Germline V gene data show CDR1 as SGHVS and CDR2 as FQNEAQ. The CDR3: CASSLGGRETQYF. The DNA for the CDR3 is TGTGCCAGCAGCCTGGGGGGGAGGGAGACCCAGTACTTC.

This clone was observed a handful of times. The CDR3 reads CASSWWTGVNQPQHF. CDR3 nucleotide sequence: TGTGCCAGCAGTTGGTGGACAGGAGTCAATCAGCCCCAGCATTTT. The J gene is TRBJ1-5, the V gene TRBV6-5; TRBD1 aligns across 7 bases. The CDR3 is 15 residues long. J lost 3 bases, V lost 4 bases, and 6 bases had no gene match. The V gene's germline CDR1 is MNHEY and CDR2 SVGAGI.

In regard to this clone: One junction end disagrees with the germline gene, perhaps due to a read error. This chain connects TRBV28 to TRBJ2-7, with a weak D call TRBD2 (5 bases). Germline V CDR1 and CDR2: MDHEN, SYDVKM. CDR3 length equals 14 residues. CDR3 coding DNA: TGTGCCAGCAGTTTTACTAGGTCCTCCCACGAGCAGTACTTC. It translates to CASSFTRSSHEQYF.

The chain is built from TRBV9 and TRBJ2-5; TRBD1 agrees at 7 bases. The last part of the DNA fits TRBJ2-7 better; the J call may be wrong. This CDR3 contains 13 residues. The V gene's germline CDR1 is SGDLS and CDR2 YYNGEE. The CDR3 coding sequence is TGTGCCAGCAGCGCCCGGACAGGCCTCGAGCAGTACTTC. This codes for CASSARTGLEQYF.

This chain links TRBV7-9 with TRBJ2-7; TRBD2 matches at 11 bases. With 0 bases clipped from V and 2 bases from J, the junction kept 6 bases outside the gene matches. CDR3 length: 17 amino acids. CDR1 and CDR2 (germline): SEHNR, FQNEAQ (reference sequence). CDR3 amino acids: CASSLALAGVWAYEQYF. The CDR3 region has the DNA TGTGCCAGCAGCTTAGCACTAGCGGGAGTCTGGGCCTACGAGCAGTACTTC.

This sequence joins TRBV5-1 and TRBJ2-3, with 11 bases identical to TRBD2. Germline V gene data show CDR1 as SGHRS and CDR2 as YFSETQ. The CDR3 extends over 19 amino acids. After removal of 0 bases from V and 0 bases from J, the junction contained 9 bases not matched to a gene. CDR3 sequence reads: CASSLDLAGGLPSTDTQYF. CDR3 bases: TGCGCCAGCAGCTTGGACTTAGCGGGGGGGCTACCTAGCACAGATACGCAGTATTTT.

The J gene is TRBJ1-2, the V gene TRBV18; 8 nucleotides align to TRBD1. CDR3 length: 16 amino acids. The ends lost 6 bases at V and 8 bases at J; junction bases unmatched: 17. Germline values: CDR1 KGHSH, CDR2 LQKENI. The CDR3 protein is CASSPMIHRDRRGYTF. In DNA form, the CDR3 reads TGTGCCAGCTCGCCTATGATACACCGGGACAGGAGAGGCTACACCTTC.

As to this clone: The germline gene is not matched at one end of the junction; a read error may be the cause. The J gene is TRBJ1-2, the V gene TRBV5-3; D may be TRBD1 (5 bases). TRBV5-3 is reported as an ORF; its role is uncertain. This CDR3 is 12 amino acids long. CDR3: CASSLVGVGYTF. In nucleotides, the CDR3 is TGTGCCAGCAGCTTGGTAGGGGTCGGCTACACCTTC.

This chain connects TRBV11-2 to TRBJ1-6; 7 bases match TRBD1. Trimming removed 2 bases from V and 6 bases from J; junction bases left unmatched: 13. Germline V gene lookup returns CDR1 SGHAT and CDR2 FQNNGV. This CDR3 has 18 amino acids. CDR3 amino acids: CASSLPSGGRRGNSPLHF. CDR3 DNA: TGTGCCAGCAGCTTACCCTCAGGGGGGCGAAGGGGTAATTCACCCCTCCACTTT.

The rearrangement uses TRBV19 and TRBJ2-1, with 7 bases lining up with TRBD1. V trimming: 5 bases; J trimming: 2 bases; junction bases outside the gene matches: 12. Germline CDR1 is LNHDA and CDR2 is SQIVND (reference sequence). The CDR3 contains 17 residues. The chain's CDR3 is CASSLGQGVFPYNEQFF. The DNA of the CDR3 is TGTGCCAGTAGTCTGGGGCAGGGGGTTTTCCCCTACAATGAGCAGTTCTTC.

This chain joins TRBV9 and TRBJ2-6; maybe TRBD1 (5 bases). Germline V gene lookup returns CDR1 SGDLS and CDR2 YYNGEE. This CDR3 contains 13 residues. V dropped 4 bases and J dropped 4 bases, with 6 bases sitting between them. The CDR3 DNA sequence: TGTGCCAGCAGCCCAGGGGGGGCCAACGTCCTGACTTTC. It encodes CASSPGGANVLTF.

The rearrangement joins TRBV5-1 to TRBJ2-1; D remains ambiguous. This CDR3 has 14 residues. Trimming took 0 bases from V and 6 from J, leaving 10 bases between them. From germline, CDR1 is SGHRS and CDR2 YFSETQ. DNA for the CDR3: TGCGCCAGCAGCTTGGACTATCTGGGCAATGAGCAGTTCTTC. Translated, it gives CASSLDYLGNEQFF.

The chain links TRBV28 to TRBJ2-7; 7 bases are shared with TRBD2. The V and J ends lost 4 bases and 3 bases, in that order; junction bases with no gene match: 9. The CDR3 contains 15 residues. CDR1 is MDHEN, CDR2 SYDVKM, per germline. The CDR3, as DNA: TGTGCCAGCAGTTCTAATAGCGCGGGAGTCTACGAGCAGTACTTC. It yields the protein CASSSNSAGVYEQYF.

The V and J genes are TRBV11-2 and TRBJ2-7, with D tentatively TRBD1 (5 bases). The V and J ends lost 5 bases and 2 bases respectively, with 19 bases between them. CDR3 length equals 16 residues. CDR1 and CDR2 (germline): SGHAT, FQNNGV. CDR3 DNA sequence: TGTGCCAGCAGCCCCAGCCGAAAACAGGCTGCCTACGAGCAGTACTTC. It translates to CASSPSRKQAAYEQYF.

The chain has TRBV6-6 and TRBJ1-2; 8 nucleotides match TRBD1. The CDR3 has 15 amino acids. Looked up from germline, CDR1 is MNHNY and CDR2 is SVGAGI (reference sequence). Trimming took 4 bases from V and 2 from J; bases not matched to a gene: 6. This chain's CDR3 is CASSWGTGRNYGYTF. CDR3 nucleotides: TGTGCCAGCAGTTGGGGGACAGGTCGGAACTATGGCTACACCTTC.